A selection of T cell receptor beta chains follows, all from one sample in a study of tumor-infiltrating lymphocytes in primary liver carcinoma. MiXCR, run by TCRdb on the multiplex PCR reads, gives a single entry per CDR3 protein. The sample gives some 180,000 distinct CDR3 sequences, about 60% of which show up once; around three quarters is in the top ten. The sample comprised peripheral blood. These receptor sequences come from a man aged 35 to 55 with primary liver carcinoma and hepatitis B virus infection. The CDR3 runs from the conserved cysteine through the conserved F or W. A D gene is named only where the DNA matches it firmly. Part of the rows lack a size; the others show once, few, many or a class for expanded clones.

TRBD1	TRBV5-4	-	14	TRBJ2-7	TGTGCCAGCAGCCCAGGACAGGGTCCGGGGGAGCAGTACTTC	CASSPGQGPGEQYF
TRBD1	TRBV29-1	many	11	TRBJ2-7	TGCAGCGTGGGGGACAGCTACGAGCAGTACTTC	CSVGDSYEQYF
TRBD1	TRBV5-1	-	16	TRBJ1-6	TGCGCCAGCTCATTAAACGGACAGGGCGATAACTCACCCCTCCACTTT	CASSLNGQGDNSPLHF
-	TRBV6-5	-	12	TRBJ2-1	TGTGCCAGCAGGGGAGGGGGGCATGAGCAGTTCTTC	CASRGGGHEQFF
-	TRBV6-1	-	14	TRBJ2-7	TGTGCCAGCAGTGTTAACCGCAGGGACTACGAGCAGTACTTC	CASSVNRRDYEQYF
TRBD1	TRBV11-2	many	14	TRBJ2-3	TGTGCCAGCAGCTTAGGGACAGGGGGAGATACGCAGTATTTT	CASSLGTGGDTQYF
TRBD1	TRBV11-1	-	13	TRBJ2-7	TGTGCCAGGACCCGACAGGGAACCGGAGAGCAGTACTTC	CARTRQGTGEQYF
TRBD1	TRBV29-1	-	13	TRBJ1-2	TGCAGCGTTTATAAGGCAGGGGGCTATGGCTACACCTTC	CSVYKAGGYGYTF
TRBD1	TRBV11-2	many	14	TRBJ2-2	TGTGCCAGCAGCTTAAACAGGGGGGACGGGGAGCTGTTTTTT	CASSLNRGDGELFF
-	TRBV12-3/TRBV12-4	-	15	TRBJ2-5	TGTGCCAGCAGTTTGTCGTGGAGGGTCTTAGAGACCCAGTACTTC	CASSLSWRVLETQYF
-	TRBV4-1	once	14	TRBJ1-2	TGCGCCAGCAGCCTACCTTGGAGGGTGGGGGGCTACACCTTC	CASSLPWRVGGYTF
-	TRBV12-3/TRBV12-4	once	14	TRBJ1-5	TGTGCCAGCAGTTTCCAGGGCCCCAGTCAGCCCCAGCATTTT	CASSFQGPSQPQHF
-	TRBV28	-	15	TRBJ2-7	TGTGCCAGCAGTTTAAGGGGTTCAAATCATTACGAGCAGTACTTC	CASSLRGSNHYEQYF
-	TRBV4-2	-	14	TRBJ1-4	TGTGCCAGCAGCCCCGGGACTGTGAATGAAAAACTGTTTTTT	CASSPGTVNEKLFF
TRBD2	TRBV6-1	many	15	TRBJ2-1	TGTGCCAGCAGTGAGAGTCTAGCGGGAGATAATGAGCAGTTCTTC	CASSESLAGDNEQFF
-	TRBV12-3/TRBV12-4	many	14	TRBJ2-3	TGTGCCAGCAGTTTACAGGACGGCACAGATACGCAGTATTTT	CASSLQDGTDTQYF
-	TRBV29-1	many	13	TRBJ2-1	TGCAGCGTTGACATCTCCTCCTACAATGAGCAGTTCTTC	CSVDISSYNEQFF
-	TRBV11-3	-	17	TRBJ2-1	TGTGCCAGCAGCTTAGCGGAATGGCGGGCCACCTATAATGAGCAGTTCTTC	CASSLAEWRATYNEQFF
-	TRBV6-5	-	18	TRBJ1-1	TGTGCCAGCAGTTACGGGGGTCGGGGGGTCGCGGGTAACACTGAAGCTTTCTTT	CASSYGGRGVAGNTEAFF
-	TRBV11-2	-	12	TRBJ2-5	TGTGCCAGCACCTTAGGGCGAGAGACCCGGTACTTC	CASTLGRETRYF
-	TRBV4-1	-	13	TRBJ2-7	TGCGCCAGCAGCCTCGACGGACCCTACGAGCAGTGCTTC	CASSLDGPYEQCF
-	TRBV6-1	-	14	TRBJ1-5	TGTGCCACCAACCTCGGGGGTAGCAATCAGCCCCAGCATTTT	CATNLGGSNQPQHF
-	TRBV5-1	-	15	TRBJ2-3	TGCGCCAGCAGCTTGGAACAGGGGAGGGCAGATATGCAGTATTTT	CASSLEQGRADMQYF
-	TRBV11-2	many	15	TRBJ2-2	TGTGCCAGCAGCCAAGGACAGACGGGCACCGGGGAGCTGTTTTTT	CASSQGQTGTGELFF
-	TRBV6-1	-	14	TRBJ2-3	TGTGCCAGCAGTGAGGGCTTGGTTGCAGATACGCAGTATTTT	CASSEGLVADTQYF
-	TRBV11-2	-	11	TRBJ2-5	TGTGTCAGCAGCTACCAAGAGACCCAGTACTTC	CVSSYQETQYF
-	TRBV11-1	-	14	TRBJ2-7	TGTGCCAGCAGGGGGGAGGGGGCTCGCTACGAGCTGTACTTC	CASRGEGARYELYF
-	TRBV5-4	-	15	TRBJ2-5	TGTGCCACCAGCAGCATGAGAGGGGTTGGCGAGACCCAGTACTTC	CATSSMRGVGETQYF
-	TRBV29-1	few	14	TRBJ1-1	TGCAGCGCCATTTCGCAGAACCTGAACACTGAAGCTTTCTTT	CSAISQNLNTEAFF
TRBD1	TRBV10-3	-	14	TRBJ2-3	TGTGCCACCTGGACAGGGGGCAGCACAGATACGCAGTATTTT	CATWTGGSTDTQYF
-	TRBV28	few	13	TRBJ2-1	TGTGCCAGCAGTCCTTCAGGGGCCGGGGAGCAGTTCTTC	CASSPSGAGEQFF
-	TRBV6-1	many	11	TRBJ2-1	TGTGCCGGGGGGGCGCACAATGAGCAGTTCTTC	CAGGAHNEQFF
-	TRBV4-2	-	13	TRBJ1-2	TGTGCCAGCAGCCAAAGGGACGTTTACGGCTACACCTTC	CASSQRDVYGYTF
TRBD2	TRBV4-2	few	15	TRBJ2-7	TGTGCCAGCAGCCAATCTGGGACTAGCGGCTACGAGCAGTACTTC	CASSQSGTSGYEQYF
TRBD2	TRBV5-4	-	15	TRBJ2-1	TGTGCCAGCAGGGACGGACTAGCGGTGGACAATGAGCAGTTCTTC	CASRDGLAVDNEQFF
TRBD2	TRBV28	many	15	TRBJ2-5	TGTGCCAGCAGTTCCCTAAATGCGGGAGCAGAGACCCAGTACTTC	CASSSLNAGAETQYF
-	TRBV7-8	-	11	TRBJ2-7	TGTGCCAGCAGTAAAGGCGACGAGCAGTACTTC	CASSKGDEQYF
TRBD2	TRBV12-3/TRBV12-4	-	14	TRBJ2-5	TGTGCCAGCAGAGGACGGGGGGGACAAGAGACCCAGTACTTC	CASRGRGGQETQYF
-	TRBV12-3/TRBV12-4	few	14	TRBJ2-1	TGTGCCAGCAGACGGGCGGTCTCCTACAATGAGCAGTTCTTC	CASRRAVSYNEQFF
TRBD2	TRBV5-1	-	16	TRBJ2-2	TGCGCCAGCAGCCTAGCGGGAGCTTCGAGCACCGGGGAGCTGTTTTTT	CASSLAGASSTGELFF
-	TRBV11-2	-	10	TRBJ2-5	TGTGCCTGCCTGCAAGAGACCCAGTACTTC	CACLQETQYF
-	TRBV29-1	many	13	TRBJ2-4	TGCAGCGTGCTGCAAGGGGCCAAAAACATTCAGTACTTC	CSVLQGAKNIQYF
-	TRBV11-2	-	15	TRBJ2-7	TGTGCCAGTAGCATGTGGAGTAGGCAAGCCTACGAGCGGTACTTC	CASSMWSRQAYERYF
TRBD2	TRBV12-3/TRBV12-4	many	13	TRBJ2-1	TGTGCCAGCAGTTTAGGCGGGAGGGATGAGCAGTTCTTC	CASSLGGRDEQFF
TRBD2	TRBV14	-	15	TRBJ2-1	TGTGCCAGCAGCCAAGTAGCGGGAGGTAGTGGTGAGCAGTTCTTC	CASSQVAGGSGEQFF
-	TRBV6-5	few	13	TRBJ1-3	TGTGCCAGCAGTTACTCCCCTGGAAACACCATATATTTT	CASSYSPGNTIYF
TRBD2	TRBV6-6	-	16	TRBJ2-3	TGTGCCAGCAGTTACCTACTAGCGGGACTCGCAGATACGCAGTATTTT	CASSYLLAGLADTQYF
-	TRBV29-1	-	15	TRBJ2-1	TGCAGAGTGTGGCCTCCTCCCAGCCCCTACAAAGAGCAGTTCTTC	CRVWPPPSPYKEQFF
-	TRBV12-3/TRBV12-4	-	14	TRBJ2-3	TGTGCCAGCAGCCTTAATATAGGGGGAGAGACGCAGTATTTT	CASSLNIGGETQYF
-	TRBV11-1	-	13	TRBJ2-3	TGTGCCAGCACTCCCCGAGTCGTGGATACGCAGTATTTT	CASTPRVVDTQYF
-	TRBV11-2	-	16	TRBJ2-3	TGTGCCAGCAGCTCTGGGGGAGAACGGGGCACAGATACGCAGTATTTT	CASSSGGERGTDTQYF
-	TRBV28	-	16	TRBJ2-1	TGTGCCAGCAGTTTTAGCAGCGGACAAAACTACAATGAGCAGTTCTTC	CASSFSSGQNYNEQFF
-	TRBV30	few	13	TRBJ1-4	TGTGCCTGGAGTGTCTACAGGGCTGAAAAACTGTTTTTT	CAWSVYRAEKLFF
TRBD2	TRBV28	-	15	TRBJ2-1	TGTGCCAGCAGTCTAGCGGGAGGGACAGCGAATGAGCAGTTCTTC	CASSLAGGTANEQFF
-	TRBV5-1	-	14	TRBJ2-5	TGCGCCAGCAGCTTGTTGACTGGCCATGAGACCCAGTACTTC	CASSLLTGHETQYF